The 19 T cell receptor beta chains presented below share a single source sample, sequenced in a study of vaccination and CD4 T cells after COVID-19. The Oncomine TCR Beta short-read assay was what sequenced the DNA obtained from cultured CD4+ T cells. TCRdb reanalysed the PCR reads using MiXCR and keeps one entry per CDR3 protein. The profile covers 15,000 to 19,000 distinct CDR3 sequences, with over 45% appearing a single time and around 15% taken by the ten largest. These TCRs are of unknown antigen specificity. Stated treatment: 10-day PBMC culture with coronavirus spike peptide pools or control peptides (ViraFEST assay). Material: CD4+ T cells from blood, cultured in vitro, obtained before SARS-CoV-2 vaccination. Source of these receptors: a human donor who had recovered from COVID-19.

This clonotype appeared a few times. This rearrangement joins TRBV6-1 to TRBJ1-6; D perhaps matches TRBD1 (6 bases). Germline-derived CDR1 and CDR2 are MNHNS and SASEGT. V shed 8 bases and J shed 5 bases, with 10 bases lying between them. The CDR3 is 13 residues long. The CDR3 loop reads CASGQNHNSPLHF. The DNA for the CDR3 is TGTGCCAGCGGACAGAACCATAATTCACCCCTCCACTTT.

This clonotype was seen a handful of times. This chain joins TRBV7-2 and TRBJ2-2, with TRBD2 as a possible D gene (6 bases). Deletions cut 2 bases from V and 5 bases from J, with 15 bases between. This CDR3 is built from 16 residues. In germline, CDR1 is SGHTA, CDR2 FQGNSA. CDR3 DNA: TGTGCCAGCAGCTTAAGGTTCGGGGACTCGACCGGGGAGCTGTTTTTT. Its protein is CASSLRFGDSTGELFF. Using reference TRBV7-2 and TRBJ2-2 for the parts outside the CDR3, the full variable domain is GAGVSQSPSNKVTEKGKDVELRCDPISGHTALYWYRQSLGQGLEFLIYFQGNSAPDKSGLPSDRFSAERTGGSVSTLTIQRTQQEDSAVYLCASSLRFGDSTGELFFGEGSRLTVL.

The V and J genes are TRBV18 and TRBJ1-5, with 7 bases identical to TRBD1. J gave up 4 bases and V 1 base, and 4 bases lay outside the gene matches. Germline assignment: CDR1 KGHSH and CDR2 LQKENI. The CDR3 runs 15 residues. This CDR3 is CASSPQGARNQPQHF. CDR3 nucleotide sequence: TGTGCCAGCTCACCACAGGGGGCCCGTAATCAGCCCCAGCATTTT.

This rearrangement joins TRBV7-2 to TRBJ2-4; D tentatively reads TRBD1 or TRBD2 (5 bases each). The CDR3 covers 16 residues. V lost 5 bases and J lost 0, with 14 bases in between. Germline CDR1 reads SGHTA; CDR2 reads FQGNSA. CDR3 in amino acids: CASSQMGVSAKNIQYF. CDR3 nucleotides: TGTGCCAGCAGCCAGATGGGGGTTTCAGCCAAAAACATTCAGTACTTC.

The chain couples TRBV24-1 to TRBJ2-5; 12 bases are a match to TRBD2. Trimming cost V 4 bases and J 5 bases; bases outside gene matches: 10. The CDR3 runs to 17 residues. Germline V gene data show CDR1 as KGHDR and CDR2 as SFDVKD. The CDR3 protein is CATSESPGLAGWETQYF. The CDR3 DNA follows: TGTGCCACCAGTGAAAGTCCGGGACTAGCGGGTTGGGAGACCCAGTACTTC.

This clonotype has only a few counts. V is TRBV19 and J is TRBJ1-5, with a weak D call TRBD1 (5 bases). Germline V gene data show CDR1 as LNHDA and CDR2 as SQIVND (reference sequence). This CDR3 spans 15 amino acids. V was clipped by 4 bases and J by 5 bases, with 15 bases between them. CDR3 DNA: TGTGCCAGTAGTAGAAAAAGCGGGACCTATCAGCCCCAGCATTTT. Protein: CASSRKSGTYQPQHF.

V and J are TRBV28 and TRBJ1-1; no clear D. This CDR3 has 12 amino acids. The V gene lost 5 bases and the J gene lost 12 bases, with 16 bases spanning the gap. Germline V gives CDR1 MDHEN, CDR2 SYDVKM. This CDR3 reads CASSATRTRTFF. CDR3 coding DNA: TGTGCCAGCAGTGCCACCCGGACGAGAACTTTCTTT. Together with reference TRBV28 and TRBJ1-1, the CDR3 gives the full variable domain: DVKVTQSSRYLVKRTGEKVFLECVQDMDHENMFWYRQDPGLGLRLIYFSYDVKMKEKGDIPEGYSVSREKKERFSLILESASTNQTSMYLCASSATRTRTFFGQGTRLTVV.

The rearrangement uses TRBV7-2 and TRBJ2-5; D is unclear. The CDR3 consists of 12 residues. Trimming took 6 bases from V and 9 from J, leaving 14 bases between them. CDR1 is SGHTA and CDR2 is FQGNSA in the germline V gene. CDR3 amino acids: CASRRTRQAQYF. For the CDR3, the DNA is TGTGCCAGCAGACGGACCCGGCAGGCCCAGTACTTC.

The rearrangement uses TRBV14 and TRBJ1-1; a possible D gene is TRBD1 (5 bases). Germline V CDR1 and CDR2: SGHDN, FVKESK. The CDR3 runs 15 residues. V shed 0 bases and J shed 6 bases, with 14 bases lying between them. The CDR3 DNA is TGTGCCAGCAGCCAAGATGGTCGGGGGGACGCTGAAGCTTTCTTT. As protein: CASSQDGRGDAEAFF.

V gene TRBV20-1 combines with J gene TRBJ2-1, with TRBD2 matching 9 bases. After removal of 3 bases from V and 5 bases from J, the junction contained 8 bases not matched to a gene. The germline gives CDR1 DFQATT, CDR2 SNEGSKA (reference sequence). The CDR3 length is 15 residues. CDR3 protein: CSARIPLAGNNEQFF. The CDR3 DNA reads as TGCAGTGCTAGGATTCCCCTAGCGGGGAACAATGAGCAGTTCTTC.

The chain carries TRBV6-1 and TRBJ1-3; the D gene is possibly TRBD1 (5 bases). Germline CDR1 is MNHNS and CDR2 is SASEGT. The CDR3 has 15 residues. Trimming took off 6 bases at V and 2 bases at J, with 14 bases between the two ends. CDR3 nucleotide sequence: TGTGCCAGCAGAGACCGGCAGGGAACTGGAAACACCATATATTTT. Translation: CASRDRQGTGNTIYF.

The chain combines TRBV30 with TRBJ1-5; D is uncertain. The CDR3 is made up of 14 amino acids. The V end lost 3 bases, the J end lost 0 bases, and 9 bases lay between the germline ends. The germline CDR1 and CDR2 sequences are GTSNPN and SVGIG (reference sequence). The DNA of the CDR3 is TGTGCCTGGAGAGGAGAAAGTAGCAATCAGCCCCAGCATTTT. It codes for CAWRGESSNQPQHF.

This chain's CDR3 is CASRAQGPTDTQYF. CDR3 nucleotides: TGTGCCAGCAGGGCGCAGGGGCCCACAGATACGCAGTATTTT. The rearrangement links TRBV28 to TRBJ2-3; possibly TRBD1 for D (6 bases). CDR3 length: 14 amino acids. V gave up 6 bases and J gave up 2 bases, with 12 bases separating them. Per the germline V gene, CDR1 is MDHEN and CDR2 is SYDVKM.

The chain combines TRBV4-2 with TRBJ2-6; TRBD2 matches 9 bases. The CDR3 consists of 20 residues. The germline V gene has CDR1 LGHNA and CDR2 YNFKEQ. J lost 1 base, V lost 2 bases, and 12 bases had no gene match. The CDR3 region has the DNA TGTGCCAGCAGCCAAAGATCCCTGCGGGGGGGGCAGTCTGGGGCCAACGTCCTGACTTTC. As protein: CASSQRSLRGGQSGANVLTF.

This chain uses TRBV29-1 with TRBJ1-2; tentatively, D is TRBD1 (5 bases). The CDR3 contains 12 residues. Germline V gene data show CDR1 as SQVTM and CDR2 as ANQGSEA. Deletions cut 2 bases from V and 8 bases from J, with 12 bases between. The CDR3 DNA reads TGCAGCGTTGAATTCGGGGGATACGGCTACACCTTC. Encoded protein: CSVEFGGYGYTF.

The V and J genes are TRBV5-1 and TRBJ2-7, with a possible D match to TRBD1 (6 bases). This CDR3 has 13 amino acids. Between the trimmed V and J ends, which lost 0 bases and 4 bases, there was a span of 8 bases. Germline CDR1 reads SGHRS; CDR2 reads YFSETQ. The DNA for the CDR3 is TGCGCCAGCAGCTTGGACAGGGCTTACGAGCAGTACTTC. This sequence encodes CASSLDRAYEQYF.

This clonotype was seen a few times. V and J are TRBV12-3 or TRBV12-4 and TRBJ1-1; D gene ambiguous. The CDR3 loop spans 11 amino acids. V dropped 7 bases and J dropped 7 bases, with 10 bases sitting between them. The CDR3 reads CASTELNEAFF. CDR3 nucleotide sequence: TGTGCCAGCACCGAGTTAAATGAAGCTTTCTTT.

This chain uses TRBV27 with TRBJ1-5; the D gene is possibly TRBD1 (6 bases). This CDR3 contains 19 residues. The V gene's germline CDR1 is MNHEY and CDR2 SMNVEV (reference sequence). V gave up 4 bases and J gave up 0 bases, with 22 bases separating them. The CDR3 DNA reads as TGTGCCAGCAGTTCTTTGGGGGCAGGGCGGGCTTATAGCAATCAGCCCCAGCATTTT. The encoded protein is CASSSLGAGRAYSNQPQHF.

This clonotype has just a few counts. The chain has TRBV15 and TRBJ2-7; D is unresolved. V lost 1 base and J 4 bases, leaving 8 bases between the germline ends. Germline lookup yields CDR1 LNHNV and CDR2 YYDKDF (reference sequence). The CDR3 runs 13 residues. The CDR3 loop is CATSRGSGYEQYF. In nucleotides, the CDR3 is TGTGCCACCAGCAGAGGATCAGGTTACGAGCAGTACTTC.